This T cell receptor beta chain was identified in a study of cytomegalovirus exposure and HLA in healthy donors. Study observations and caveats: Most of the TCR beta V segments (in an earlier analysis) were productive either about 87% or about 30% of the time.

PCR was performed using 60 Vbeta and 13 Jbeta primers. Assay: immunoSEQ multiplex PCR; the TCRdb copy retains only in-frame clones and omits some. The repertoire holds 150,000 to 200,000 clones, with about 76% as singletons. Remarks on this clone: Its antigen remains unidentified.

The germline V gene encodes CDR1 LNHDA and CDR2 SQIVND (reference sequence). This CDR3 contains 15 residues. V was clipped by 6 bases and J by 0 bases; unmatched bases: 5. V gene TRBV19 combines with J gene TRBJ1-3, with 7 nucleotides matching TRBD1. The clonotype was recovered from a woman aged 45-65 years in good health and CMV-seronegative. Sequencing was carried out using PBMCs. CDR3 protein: CASSLRDSSGNTIYF. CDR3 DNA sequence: TGTGCCAGTAGCCTCCGGGACAGCTCTGGAAACACCATATATTTT. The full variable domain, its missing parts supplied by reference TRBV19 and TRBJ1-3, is DGGITQSPKYLFRKEGQNVTLSCEQNLNHDAMYWYRQDPGQGLRLIYYSQIVNDFQKGDIAEGYSVSREKKESFPLTVTSAQKNPTAFYLCASSLRDSSGNTIYFGEGSWLTVV.